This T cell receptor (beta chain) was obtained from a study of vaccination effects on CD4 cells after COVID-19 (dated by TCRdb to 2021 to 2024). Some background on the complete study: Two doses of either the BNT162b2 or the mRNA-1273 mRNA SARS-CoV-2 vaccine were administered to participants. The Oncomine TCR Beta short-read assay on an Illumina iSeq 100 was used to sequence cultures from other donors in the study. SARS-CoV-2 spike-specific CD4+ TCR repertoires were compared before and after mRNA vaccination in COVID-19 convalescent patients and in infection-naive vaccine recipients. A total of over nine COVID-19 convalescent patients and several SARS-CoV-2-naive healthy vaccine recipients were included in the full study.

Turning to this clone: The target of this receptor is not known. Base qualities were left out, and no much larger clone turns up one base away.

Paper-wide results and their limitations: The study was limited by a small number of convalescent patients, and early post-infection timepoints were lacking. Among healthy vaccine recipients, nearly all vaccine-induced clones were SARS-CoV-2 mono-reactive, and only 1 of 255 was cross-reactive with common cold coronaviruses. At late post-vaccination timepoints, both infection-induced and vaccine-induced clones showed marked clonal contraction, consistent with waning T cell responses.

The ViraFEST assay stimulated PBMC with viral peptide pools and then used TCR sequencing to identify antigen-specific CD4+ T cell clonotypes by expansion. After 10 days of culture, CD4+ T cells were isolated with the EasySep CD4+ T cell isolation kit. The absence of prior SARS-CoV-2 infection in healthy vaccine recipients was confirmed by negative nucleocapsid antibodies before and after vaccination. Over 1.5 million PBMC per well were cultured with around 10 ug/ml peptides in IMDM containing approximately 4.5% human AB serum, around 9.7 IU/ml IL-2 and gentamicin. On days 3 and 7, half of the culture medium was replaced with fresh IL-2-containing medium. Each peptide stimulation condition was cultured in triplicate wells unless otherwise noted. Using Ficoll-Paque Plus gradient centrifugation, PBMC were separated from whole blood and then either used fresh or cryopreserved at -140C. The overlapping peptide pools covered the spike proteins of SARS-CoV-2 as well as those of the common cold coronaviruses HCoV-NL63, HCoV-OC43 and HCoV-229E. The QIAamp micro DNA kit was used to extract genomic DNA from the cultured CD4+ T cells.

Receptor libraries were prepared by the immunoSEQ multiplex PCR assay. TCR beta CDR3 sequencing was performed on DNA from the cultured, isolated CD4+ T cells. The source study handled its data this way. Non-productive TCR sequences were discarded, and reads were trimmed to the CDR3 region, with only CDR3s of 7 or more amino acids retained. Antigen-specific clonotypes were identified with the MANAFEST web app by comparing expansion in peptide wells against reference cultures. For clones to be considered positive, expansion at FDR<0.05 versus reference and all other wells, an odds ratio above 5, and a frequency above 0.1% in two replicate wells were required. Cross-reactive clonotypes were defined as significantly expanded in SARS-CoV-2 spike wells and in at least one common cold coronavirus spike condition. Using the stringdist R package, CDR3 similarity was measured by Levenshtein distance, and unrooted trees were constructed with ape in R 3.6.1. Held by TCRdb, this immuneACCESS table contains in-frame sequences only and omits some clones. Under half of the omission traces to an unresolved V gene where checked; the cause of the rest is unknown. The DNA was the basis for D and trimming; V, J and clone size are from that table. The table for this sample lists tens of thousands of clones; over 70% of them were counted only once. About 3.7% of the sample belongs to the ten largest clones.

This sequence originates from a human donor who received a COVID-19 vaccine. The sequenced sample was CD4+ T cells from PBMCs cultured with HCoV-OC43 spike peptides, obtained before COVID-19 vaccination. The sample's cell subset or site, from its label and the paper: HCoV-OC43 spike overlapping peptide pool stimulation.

The encoded CDR3 is CASSLMRRRAGDQETQYF. The nucleotides read TGTGCCAGCAGCTTAATGAGAAGGCGAGCGGGGGACCAAGAGACCCAGTACTTC. This chain is built from TRBV7-2 and TRBJ2-5; the central 8 bases match TRBD2. Germline trimming: 2 bases from V, 0 bases from J; junction bases outside gene matches: 11. The CDR3 measures 18 amino acids from cysteine to phenylalanine. Kept here is only the CDR3 DNA, which spans 54 bases and is read in frame from base 1. According to the germline V gene, CDR1 reads SGHTA and CDR2 reads FQGNSA.